This T cell receptor (beta chain) is from a study of CD8+CD57+ T cells in acquired aplastic anemia. As for the study in general: Quantities of DNA derived from sorted CD4+ and CD8+ cells averaged around 3.2 ug. The study obtained 8.5 million to 12 million reads on average for CD4+ cells from healthy donors.

The study, taken as a whole, reports: It was found that some 30 CD8+ CDR3 sequences were shared between patients and controls. Patients and healthy controls showed no significant CD8+ Simpson's diversity difference.

Profiling that covered TCR beta VDJ and CDR3 relied on genomic DNA as its template. MiXCR was run by TCRdb on the reads, yielding one entry per CDR3 protein. Altogether 400,000 to 450,000 distinct CDR3 sequences are present, about two thirds being singletons, with the ten largest covering approximately 4%. Notes on this clonotype: As yet, its antigen is unknown.

The specimen was sorted CD4+, CD8+, or CD8+CD57+ T cells (not recorded which) from PBMCs. The source is a human donor in good health, serving as a control.

The CDR3: CASSSSSPGDGANVLTF. The CDR3 nucleotides read TGTGCCAGCAGCTCCTCCTCGCCGGGGGATGGGGCCAACGTCCTGACTTTC. The V call is TRBV11-3, the J call TRBJ2-6, with D perhaps TRBD2 (6 bases). This CDR3 comprises 17 residues. V lost 4 bases and J lost 3, with 16 bases in between. The germline gives CDR1 SGHNT, CDR2 YENEEA.